Presented here are 14 T cell receptor beta chains from one specimen sequenced in a study of blood T cell repertoires in COVID-19. Sequencing was performed with immunoSEQ multiplex PCR; in TCRdb, only in-frame clones are kept and a portion is missing. The sample lists 150,000 to 200,000 clones, roughly 76% seen once, with approximately 11% in the top ten. The sample was peripheral blood. These receptors came from a middle-aged woman with COVID-19, enrolled during active disease.

This chain uses TRBV14 with TRBJ1-1; D is possibly TRBD1 (6 bases). The CDR3 consists of 14 residues. The ends were cut back, 4 bases at V and 1 base at J, with 10 bases in the middle. From germline, CDR1 is SGHDN and CDR2 FVKESK. CDR3 coding DNA: TGTGCCAGCAGCCTGCCGGGACAGAACACTGAAGCTTTCTTT. Amino acids: CASSLPGQNTEAFF. Complete variable domain (other parts from reference TRBV14 and TRBJ1-1): EAGVTQFPSHSVIEKGQTVTLRCDPISGHDNLYWYRRVMGKEIKFLLHFVKESKQDESGMPNNRFLAERTGGTYSTLKVQPAELEDSGVYFCASSLPGQNTEAFFGQGTRLTVV.

This clone was detected once. The chain employs TRBV15 and TRBJ1-2; D might be TRBD1 (6 bases). V gave up 0 bases and J gave up 10 bases, with 15 bases separating them. The CDR3 has 14 amino acids. Looked up from germline, CDR1 is LNHNV and CDR2 is YYDKDF (reference sequence). CDR3 DNA sequence: TGTGCCACCAGCAGAGACCGGGACACGGACTTCTACACCTTC. Translation gives CATSRDRDTDFYTF.

Remarks on this clone: Other DNA sequences in the sample encode the same CDR3. The rearrangement links TRBV27 to TRBJ1-2; no definite D call. V shed 5 bases and J shed 0 bases, with 10 bases lying between them. This CDR3 region has 14 residues. Germline V lookup: CDR1 MNHEY, CDR2 SMNVEV (reference sequence). The CDR3 region has the DNA TGTGCCAGCAGTCTCTATAATACTAACTATGGCTACACCTTC. Protein product: CASSLYNTNYGYTF.

This clone was detected only a few times. This chain links TRBV7-3 with TRBJ2-2; D gene ambiguous. CDR1 and CDR2 (germline): SGHTA, FQGTGA. The CDR3 has 13 amino acids. V was shortened by 5 bases and J by 6 bases, with 10 bases between the two germline ends. The DNA of the CDR3 is TGTGCCAGCAGCCCCGCCCAGTCCGGGGAGCTGTTTTTT. Translation: CASSPAQSGELFF.

The J gene is TRBJ1-1, the V gene TRBV5-6; 10 bases are a match to TRBD1. The CDR3 has 17 amino acids. Germline assignment: CDR1 SGHDT and CDR2 YYEEEE. After removal of 6 bases from V and 4 bases from J, the junction contained 15 bases not matched to a gene. CDR3 sequence: CASTLDILRDRGTEAFF. CDR3 DNA: TGTGCCAGCACCTTAGATATCCTCCGGGACAGGGGCACTGAAGCTTTCTTT.

The chain couples TRBV30 to TRBJ2-5, with D perhaps TRBD2 (5 bases). Trimming removed 1 base at V and 4 bases at J, with 7 bases between. Per the germline V gene, CDR1 is GTSNPN and CDR2 is SVGIG (reference sequence). This CDR3 is built from 12 residues. CDR3: CAWSEAGETQYF. DNA of the CDR3: TGTGCCTGGAGTGAGGCGGGAGAGACCCAGTACTTC.

V usage is TRBV5-6 and J usage is TRBJ1-1, with unresolved D. V was trimmed by 0 bases and J by 3 bases, leaving 6 bases between them. This CDR3 is 13 amino acids long. Germline V gives CDR1 SGHDT, CDR2 YYEEEE. The CDR3 region is CASSLEAYTEAFF. The CDR3 DNA is TGTGCCAGCAGCTTGGAAGCCTACACTGAAGCTTTCTTT.

This clone appeared many times. V is TRBV4-2 and J is TRBJ2-1; D unclear. This CDR3 has 16 amino acids. The V gene lost 0 bases and the J gene lost 9 bases, with 18 bases spanning the gap. In germline, CDR1 is LGHNA, CDR2 YNFKEQ. CDR3 residues: CASSQDLTNQGREQFF. The CDR3 region has the DNA TGTGCCAGCAGCCAAGATCTCACTAATCAAGGTCGTGAGCAGTTCTTC.

The rearrangement joins TRBV11-2 to TRBJ2-5, with D possibly matching TRBD2 (6 bases). The V end was cut by 1 base, the J end by 6 bases, with 12 bases between. Germline CDR1 is SGHAT and CDR2 is FQNNGV. CDR3 length: 14 residues. In DNA form, the CDR3 reads TGTGCCAGCAGCTTAGTGGCGGGGAGTAAGACCCAGTACTTC. This gives the protein CASSLVAGSKTQYF.

V is TRBV7-8 and J is TRBJ2-2; 8 bases are shared with TRBD1. This CDR3 is 16 amino acids long. Germline V lookup: CDR1 SGHVS, CDR2 FQNEAQ. The trim removed 6 bases at V and 0 bases at J, leaving 6 bases unmatched. The CDR3 is CASRASGGANTGELFF. The CDR3 DNA follows: TGTGCCAGCAGGGCCTCAGGGGGCGCGAACACCGGGGAGCTGTTTTTT.

The V call is TRBV7-9, the J call TRBJ2-3; D uncertain. This CDR3 is built from 13 residues. Germline CDR1 SEHNR, CDR2 FQNEAQ (reference sequence). With 1 base removed from V and 5 bases from J, the gap between germline ends came to 7 bases. The CDR3: CASSLGAVDTQYF. The CDR3 DNA is TGTGCCAGCAGCTTAGGGGCTGTAGATACGCAGTATTTT.

The chain recombines TRBV2 with TRBJ1-1; 10 bases are shared with TRBD1. CDR1 is SNHLY, CDR2 FYNNEI, per germline. The CDR3 totals 15 residues. V lost 6 bases, J lost 1 base, and 5 bases stayed unmatched. The CDR3 reads CASSPRTGGNTEAFF. CDR3 nucleotides: TGTGCCAGCAGCCCCCGGACAGGGGGGAACACTGAAGCTTTCTTT.

The V gene is TRBV18, the J gene TRBJ1-6; TRBD1 is a possible D gene (5 bases). The germline V and J ends were trimmed by 6 bases and 9 bases, with 24 bases remaining between them. CDR3 length equals 17 residues. The germline V gene encodes CDR1 KGHSH and CDR2 LQKENI. The CDR3 loop is CASSPTPPQGGSSPLHF. DNA of the CDR3: TGTGCCAGCTCCCCTACCCCCCCGCAGGGAGGGAGTTCACCCCTCCACTTT.

This clone has more than one count but fewer than ten. The chain combines TRBV19 with TRBJ2-1, with 7 bases that match TRBD2. Germline V lookup: CDR1 LNHDA, CDR2 SQIVND (reference sequence). The V gene end was trimmed by 5 bases and the J gene end by 0 bases; junction bases not matched to a gene: 7. The CDR3 has 16 residues. The CDR3 here is CASSPARGSSYNEQFF. The CDR3 DNA is TGTGCCAGTAGTCCCGCGCGGGGGAGCTCCTACAATGAGCAGTTCTTC.